This T cell receptor (beta chain) was profiled in a study of blood T cells in healthy people across ages. Germline V CDR1 and CDR2: LGHNA, YNFKEQ. V lost 1 base, J lost 9 bases, and 16 bases lay in between. CDR3 size: 15 residues. The authors ran a second PCR of 7 to 11 cycles using a sample-barcoded 5' primer and a J-beta primer mix. Each CDR3 protein is one row after TCRdb ran MiXCR on the 5' RACE reads. The sample has about 1,500,000 distinct CDR3 sequences, roughly 28% seen once; the top ten hold around 7.7%. This clonotype has a count of ten or more. The sample providers were healthy Caucasian people from Russia, aged about 6 to 100.

The chain is built from TRBV4-2 and TRBJ2-4; D is tentatively TRBD1 or TRBD2 (5 bases each). The sequence came from a woman aged 25 to 39 in good health. Sequencing was carried out using blood. CDR3 residues: CASSQGGCIVVIQYF. CDR3 DNA: TGTGCCAGCAGCCAAGGGGGGTGCATTGTGGTCATTCAGTACTTC.